The clone carrying this TCR beta chain was counted between two and nine times. As yet, its antigen is unknown. One entry per CDR3 protein results from TCRdb running MiXCR on the 5' RACE reads. The data hold 300,000 to 400,000 distinct CDR3 sequences, with roughly an eighth observed a single time. Germline V gives CDR1 SEHNR, CDR2 FQNEAQ (reference sequence). Trimming at V came to 5 bases and at J to 4 bases, leaving 5 bases not matched to a gene. The length of the CDR3 is 13 residues. This entry belongs to a study of identical twins. Healthy Caucasians, and only they, were the donors. Overall study findings and caveats: A lower insertion count was a feature of abundant cord blood beta clonotypes, with no such feature in memory repertoires. Out-of-frame sharing of TCR alpha in monozygotic twins was underestimated by models.

These records were also assigned to another study, of yellow fever vaccine responses in identical twins.

The sequenced material came from CD8+ T cells sorted from blood. This TCR derives from a woman aged 18-29 years in good health. The chain joins TRBV7-9 to TRBJ2-7; 7 positions agree with TRBD1. The CDR3: CASSGDRAYEQYF. CDR3 coding DNA: TGTGCCAGCAGCGGGGACAGAGCATACGAGCAGTACTTC.